The sequence of this T cell receptor beta chain was determined in a study of blood T cells in healthy people across ages (dated by TCRdb to 2013 to 2016). About the full investigation: Template switching captured roughly one uniquely barcoded TCR beta cDNA molecule per two T cells in model experiments. Donors were grouped into four age groups: young (average about 15 years), middle-aged (about 38), aged (roughly 62) and long-lived (around 80). To track age-related changes in TCR beta repertoire diversity, the study relied on deep sequencing normalized with unique cDNA molecular identifiers. To avoid experimental bias, donors of different ages were randomly spread across the sequencing lanes. Using the same blood draw, the study looked at two additional independent replicas of 1 million unique cDNA reads for two donors, one aged 18 to 30 and the other aged 80 or older.

Systemically healthy Caucasian individuals from Russia, 35 to 50 in total and aged about 6 to 100 years, were included as donors. Each donor gave about 10 milliliters of peripheral blood, drawn into EDTA-treated Vacutainer tubes. Ficoll-Paque density-gradient centrifugation was used to isolate PBMCs, with at least 7 million per sample. Trizol reagent was used to extract total RNA from the PBMCs, yielding at least 5 micrograms per sample. Naive CD45RAhigh/CD27high T cell percentages were measured by flow cytometry on a PBMC aliquot from every donor. On this clonotype itself: Its binding antigen is unknown. The input lacks base qualities; no much larger clone sits a single base away.

The method was 5' RACE. A second PCR of about 7 to 12 cycles was performed with a sample-barcoded 5' primer and a J-beta primer mix. A template-switch 5' adaptor carrying 12 random nucleotides introduced a unique molecular identifier onto each TCR beta cDNA molecule. At least 2.5 million CDR3-containing paired-end reads were obtained from each sample. First-strand cDNA synthesis was performed from all RNA using the Mint cDNA synthesis kit, with priming by a TRBC-specific oligonucleotide. Following uracil-DNA glycosylase treatment, all cDNA underwent a first 18-cycle PCR with the universal primers M1SS and BC2_uni_R. In the authors' own workflow: For normalization, 1 million high-quality reads were randomly selected from each sample, with every read carrying a distinct molecular identifier. Instead of being binned into consensus sequences, reads with shared molecular identifiers were discarded. MiTCR, set to a Q25 quality threshold and the strictest error-elimination algorithm, was used for CDR3 identification, clonotype clustering and error correction. A nonparametric unseen species model with Euler transformation was used to estimate lower-bound total TCR beta diversity. Through fastp at Q25 and MiXCR, TCRdb rebuilt clones from the public reads, retaining in-frame beta chains. Each entry merges the rows of one CDR3 protein and shows their most common DNA and genes. None of the V and J calls come from the authors' own analysis; TCRdb made them. The sample has some 1.8 million distinct CDR3 sequences on record, roughly 43% of them singletons. The leading ten clones occupy under 30% of the sample.

The CDR3 goes from the cysteine to the phenylalanine over 13 residues. The entry retains the CDR3 DNA only, 39 bases that are in frame from base 1. Reading the germline V gene gives CDR1 SGHTA and CDR2 FQGNSA. V was cut back by 2 bases and J by 4 bases, leaving a gap of 8 bases between them. Overall study outcomes, separate from this receptor: Compared with the aged group, the long-lived group had more naive CD4+ T cells, fewer expanded clones and increased TCR diversity, suggesting age selection. Observed TCR beta diversity correlated strongly with the percentage of naive T cells measured by flow cytometry. Donor CMV infection status was unknown, potentially confounding age-related changes in expanded clonotypes. Conclusive comparison of naive and antigen-experienced compartments was prevented by the profiling of bulk unsorted PBMCs. Total diversity estimates from one million sequenced T cells were considered lower bounds and underestimates. As age increased, observed TCR beta diversity per million T cells dropped in a roughly linear way, and a significant reduction was already evident by age about 40.

Material: blood. Here the chain combines TRBV7-2 and TRBJ2-5; a confident D gene designation cannot be given. This receptor was obtained from a human donor in good health. The DNA sequence follows: TGTGCCAGCAGCTTATCAACCCGAGAGACCCAGTACTTC. This is translated as CASSLSTRETQYF. The CDR3, completed at both ends by the reference TRBV7-2 and TRBJ2-5 genes, gives the full variable domain GAGVSQSPSNKVTEKGKDVELRCDPISGHTALYWYRQSLGQGLEFLIYFQGNSAPDKSGLPSDRFSAERTGGSVSTLTIQRTQQEDSAVYLCASSLSTRETQYFGPGTRLLVL.